This T cell receptor (beta chain) was profiled in a study of cytomegalovirus exposure and HLA in healthy donors. Study outcomes and limitations: One variant, a missense change in DCLRE1C, was linked in a later analysis to TCR beta V- and J-gene trimming.

Note on this clone: What it binds is unknown.

This CDR3 contains 16 residues. After removal of 6 bases from V and 3 bases from J, the junction contained 10 bases not matched to a gene. The germline V gene has CDR1 MGHRA and CDR2 YSYEKL. PCR was performed using 60 Vbeta and 13 Jbeta primers. Sequencing used immunoSEQ multiplex PCR; TCRdb keeps in-frame clones, though not all of them. This table has roughly 130,000 clones, about 80% appearing once. The origin of this receptor is a man aged 25-40 years in good health and CMV-seronegative. Input material: PBMCs. The chain has TRBV4-1 and TRBJ2-3; 9 nucleotides agree with TRBD1. DNA of the CDR3: TGCGCCAGCAGGCTATTCGGGACAGGGAAGACAGATACGCAGTATTTT. Encoded protein: CASRLFGTGKTDTQYF.